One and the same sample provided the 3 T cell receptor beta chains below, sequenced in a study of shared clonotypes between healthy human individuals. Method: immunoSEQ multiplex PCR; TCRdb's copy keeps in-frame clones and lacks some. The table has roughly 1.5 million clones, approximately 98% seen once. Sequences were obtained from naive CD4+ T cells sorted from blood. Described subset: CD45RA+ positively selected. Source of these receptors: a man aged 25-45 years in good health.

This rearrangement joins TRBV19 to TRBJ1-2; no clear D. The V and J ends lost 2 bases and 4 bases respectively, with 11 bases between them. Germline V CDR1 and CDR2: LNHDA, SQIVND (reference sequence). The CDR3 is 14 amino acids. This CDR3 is CASSISSFGYGYTF. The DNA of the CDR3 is TGTGCCAGTAGTATATCTTCGTTTGGCTATGGCTACACCTTC.

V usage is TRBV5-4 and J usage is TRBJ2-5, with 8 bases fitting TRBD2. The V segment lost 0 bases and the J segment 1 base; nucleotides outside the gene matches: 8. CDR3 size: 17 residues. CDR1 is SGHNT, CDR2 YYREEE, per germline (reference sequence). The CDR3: CASSLEGTRISQETQYF. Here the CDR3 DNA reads TGTGCCAGCAGCTTGGAGGGGACTAGGATATCCCAAGAGACCCAGTACTTC.

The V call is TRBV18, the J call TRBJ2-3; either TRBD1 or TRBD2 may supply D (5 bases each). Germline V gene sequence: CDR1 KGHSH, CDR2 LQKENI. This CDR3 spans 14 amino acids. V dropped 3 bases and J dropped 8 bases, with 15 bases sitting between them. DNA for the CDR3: TGTGCCAGCTCACCCCGGGACCCCCAACGTACGCAGTATTTT. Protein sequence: CASSPRDPQRTQYF.